This T cell receptor beta chain appears in the sequencing data of a study of control samples from healthy donors and cancer patients. The germline gives CDR1 MGHRA, CDR2 YSYEKL. The V gene end was trimmed by 3 bases and the J gene end by 8 bases; junction bases not matched to a gene: 0. This CDR3 contains 12 residues. The table came from immunoSEQ multiplex PCR; TCRdb's copy has only in-frame clones and leaves some out. The sample has more than 95,000 clones, about 88% seen once. The sample comprised blood. The TCR was taken from a woman aged 65 to 85 in good health. The J gene is TRBJ1-2, the V gene TRBV4-1; TRBD1 agrees at 10 bases. CDR3 loop: CASSQTGGGYTF. CDR3 sequence (DNA): TGCGCCAGCAGCCAGACAGGGGGCGGCTACACCTTC.